This record concerns one T cell receptor beta chain sequence. Its antigen is still unknown. The source of the sample is a study of blood T cells in healthy people across ages. In the study overall: About one barcoded TCR beta cDNA was captured per two T cells. Study results and limitations: Diversity estimates drawn from one million T cells were deemed underestimates.

A second PCR of about 6 to 11 cycles used a sample-barcoded 5' primer and a J-beta primer mix. Every cDNA molecule bore a tag from a template-switch adaptor containing 12 random nucleotides. Samples each returned at least 2.5 million CDR3-containing paired-end reads. Each CDR3 protein is one row after TCRdb ran MiXCR on the 5' RACE reads. The sample yields about 1 million distinct CDR3 sequences, 40% to 50% seen once. The CDR3 runs to 15 residues. Trimming removed 3 bases at V and 0 bases at J, with 9 bases between. Germline V gene lookup returns CDR1 LNHNV and CDR2 YYDKDF (reference sequence). Source material: blood. The sequence was collected from a woman in her fifties or sixties in good health. The chain couples TRBV15 to TRBJ2-1; tentatively, D is TRBD1 or TRBD2 (6 bases each). This chain's CDR3 is CATSREGGSYNEQFF. The CDR3 DNA follows: TGTGCCACCAGCAGGGAGGGGGGCTCCTACAATGAGCAGTTCTTC. Full variable domain (outside the CDR3, taken from reference TRBV15 and TRBJ2-1): DAMVIQNPRYQVTQFGKPVTLSCSQTLNHNVMYWYQQKSSQAPKLLFHYYDKDFNNEADTPDNFQSRRPNTSFCFLDIRSPGLGDTAMYLCATSREGGSYNEQFFGPGTRLTVL.